This T cell receptor beta chain stems from a study of blood T cell repertoires in COVID-19. Whole-study context: Samples came from the United States, Italy and Spain, spanning acute and convalescent COVID-19. PBMCs, B-cell-depleted T cells, or T cells were the source of the cDNA or gDNA that made up the material.

Original processing notes: Amplification with reference gene primers provided the estimates of nucleated cell counts. The repertoire was sequenced with immunoSEQ multiplex PCR; TCRdb's copy has only in-frame clones and lacks some. The D gene and trimming were derived from the DNA, and the V and J assignments and clone size from that table. The sample comprises tens of thousands of clones, around 83% of which are singletons, and around 38% rests with the top ten. After removal of 0 bases from V and 4 bases from J, the junction contained 11 bases not matched to a gene. The CDR3 length is 17 residues. Germline V gene sequence: CDR1 SGDLS, CDR2 YYNGEE.

The sample was peripheral blood. This TCR derives from a man older than 75 with acute or convalescent COVID-19. V and J are TRBV9 and TRBJ2-7; 9 bases line up with TRBD2. This CDR3 reads CASSVAGAAGGPYEQYF. CDR3 bases: TGTGCCAGCAGCGTAGCTGGCGCGGCGGGAGGGCCTTACGAGCAGTACTTC.